These T cell receptor beta chains were read from a single sample in a study of blood T cell repertoires in COVID-19. Sequencing used immunoSEQ multiplex PCR; TCRdb keeps in-frame clones, though not all of them. The sample records fewer than 500,000 clones, roughly 85% being singletons. The sequencing input was peripheral blood. The receptor source for this set is a woman younger than 45 with active or convalescent COVID-19. CDR3s include the opening cysteine and the closing phenylalanine or tryptophan.

len: 15; v_gene: TRBV11-2; CDR3aa: CASREGGFGYNEQFF
len: 16; v_gene: TRBV6-5; CDR3aa: CASSYGSASTNEKLFF
len: 14; v_gene: TRBV5-1; CDR3aa: CASASSGGSYEQYF
len: 17; v_gene: TRBV10-3; CDR3aa: CAISESSPTSWAGELFF
len: 13; v_gene: TRBV3-1/TRBV3-2; CDR3aa: CASSVQLSYEQYF
len: 13; v_gene: TRBV6-5; CDR3aa: CASSYGGWSEQFF
len: 16; v_gene: TRBV5-5; CDR3aa: CASSLWQGVTNEKLFF
len: 16; v_gene: TRBV6-1; CDR3aa: CASSAGWGGSGNTIYF
len: 19; v_gene: TRBV1; CDR3aa: CTSSLRDRDAESSNQPQHF
len: 14; v_gene: TRBV2; CDR3aa: CASSDGGQGYGYTF
len: 14; v_gene: TRBV5-1; CDR3aa: CASRTSGGAETQYF
len: 15; v_gene: TRBV11-2; CDR3aa: CASSSVSSGANVLTF
len: 14; v_gene: TRBV27; CDR3aa: CASSLLDRLPEQYF
len: 14; v_gene: TRBV6-5; CDR3aa: CASSTQQEPNEAFF
len: 15; v_gene: TRBV19; CDR3aa: CASSTRTSSYNEQFF
len: 18; v_gene: TRBV5-1; CDR3aa: CASSLERGLAGVVDTQYF
len: 14; v_gene: TRBV6-5; CDR3aa: CASSFGPWNTEAFF
len: 13; v_gene: TRBV18; CDR3aa: CASSSRNSYEQYF
len: 12; v_gene: TRBV2; CDR3aa: CATTDSYYGYTF
len: 17; v_gene: TRBV25-1; CDR3aa: CASSWTGGDSGANVLTF
len: 13; v_gene: TRBV5-4; CDR3aa: CASSFDSSYEQYF
len: 13; v_gene: TRBV6-5; CDR3aa: CASSSGTGVGYTF
len: 15; v_gene: TRBV7-6; CDR3aa: CASSYQRLAEETQYF
len: 12; v_gene: TRBV6-6; CDR3aa: CASSLTNTEAFF
len: 15; v_gene: TRBV18; CDR3aa: CASSLTEPPGNTIYF
len: 18; v_gene: TRBV27; CDR3aa: CASSLTLGRGGKLHEQYF
len: 15; v_gene: TRBV5-1; CDR3aa: CASSPWDSSYNEQFF
len: 13; v_gene: TRBV7-2; CDR3aa: CASSFDRSYGYTF
len: 13; v_gene: TRBV19; CDR3aa: CASSIVSGGGQYF
len: 15; v_gene: TRBV5-3; CDR3aa: CARSLEGGSNQPQHF
len: 14; v_gene: TRBV27; CDR3aa: CASSRLSTGDGYTF
len: 17; v_gene: TRBV10-3; CDR3aa: CAISESLSGRSNYGYTF
len: 13; v_gene: TRBV19; CDR3aa: CASSIGVNQPQHF
len: 15; v_gene: TRBV2; CDR3aa: CASSERGTTNEKLFF
len: 15; v_gene: TRBV18; CDR3aa: CASSPSLLMTDTQYF
len: 14; v_gene: TRBV5-1; CDR3aa: CASSLAGGNEKLFF
len: 11; v_gene: TRBV2; CDR3aa: CASKGGYGYTF
len: 15; v_gene: TRBV4-2; CDR3aa: CASSQDTLSNYGYTF
len: 16; v_gene: TRBV5-4; CDR3aa: CASSLGSSGSYNEQFF
len: 11; v_gene: TRBV19; CDR3aa: CASAGIYEQYF
len: 14; v_gene: TRBV5-5; CDR3aa: CASSLALQVPGYTF
len: 16; v_gene: TRBV5-1; CDR3aa: CASSSSGEVSYNEQFF
len: 17; v_gene: TRBV5-5; CDR3aa: CASSLEEGQAVADTQYF
len: 14; v_gene: TRBV15; CDR3aa: CATSRGSGHEKLFF
len: 14; v_gene: TRBV19; CDR3aa: CASNTGGPSYEQYF
len: 14; v_gene: TRBV5-1; CDR3aa: CASSFRRPSYEQYF
len: 18; v_gene: TRBV24-1; CDR3aa: CATSVFAPLSTYRREQFF
len: 12; v_gene: TRBV29-1; CDR3aa: CSVEAGNYGYTF